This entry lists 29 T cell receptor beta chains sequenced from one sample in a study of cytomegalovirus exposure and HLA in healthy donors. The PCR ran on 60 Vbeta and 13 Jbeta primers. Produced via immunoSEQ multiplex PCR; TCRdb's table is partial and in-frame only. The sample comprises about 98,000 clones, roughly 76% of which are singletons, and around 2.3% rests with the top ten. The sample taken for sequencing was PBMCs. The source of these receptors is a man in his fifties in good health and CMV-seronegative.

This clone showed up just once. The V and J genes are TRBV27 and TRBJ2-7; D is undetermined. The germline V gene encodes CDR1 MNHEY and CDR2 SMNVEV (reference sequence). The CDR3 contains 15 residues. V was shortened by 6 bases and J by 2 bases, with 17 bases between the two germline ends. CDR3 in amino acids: CASRSNIRSTYEQYF. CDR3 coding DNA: TGTGCCAGCAGATCAAACATACGATCAACCTACGAGCAGTACTTC.

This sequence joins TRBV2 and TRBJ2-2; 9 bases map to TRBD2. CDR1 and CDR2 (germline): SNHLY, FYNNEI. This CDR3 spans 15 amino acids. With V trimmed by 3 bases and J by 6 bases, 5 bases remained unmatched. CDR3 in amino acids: CASSDLTSGSGELFF. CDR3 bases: TGTGCCAGCAGTGACCTCACTAGCGGGTCCGGGGAGCTGTTTTTT.

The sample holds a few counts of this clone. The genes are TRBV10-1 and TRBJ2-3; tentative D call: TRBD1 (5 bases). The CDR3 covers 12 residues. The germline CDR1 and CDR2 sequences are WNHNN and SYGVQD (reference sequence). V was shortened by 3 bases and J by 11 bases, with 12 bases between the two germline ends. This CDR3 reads CASSDRVTEQYF. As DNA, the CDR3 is TGCGCCAGCAGTGACAGGGTAACGGAGCAGTATTTT.

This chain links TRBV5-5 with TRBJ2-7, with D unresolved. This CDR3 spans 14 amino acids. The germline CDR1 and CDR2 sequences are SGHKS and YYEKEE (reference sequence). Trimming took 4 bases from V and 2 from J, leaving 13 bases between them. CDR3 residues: CASSPDTLAYEQYF. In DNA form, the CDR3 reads TGTGCCAGCAGCCCAGACACGTTGGCCTACGAGCAGTACTTC.

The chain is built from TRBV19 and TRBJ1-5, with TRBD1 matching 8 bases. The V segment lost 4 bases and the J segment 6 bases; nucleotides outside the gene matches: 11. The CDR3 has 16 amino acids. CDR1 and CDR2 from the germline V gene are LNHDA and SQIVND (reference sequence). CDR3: CASSNLAGGLGQPQHF. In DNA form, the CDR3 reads TGTGCCAGTAGTAATCTGGCAGGGGGCCTCGGTCAGCCCCAGCATTTT.

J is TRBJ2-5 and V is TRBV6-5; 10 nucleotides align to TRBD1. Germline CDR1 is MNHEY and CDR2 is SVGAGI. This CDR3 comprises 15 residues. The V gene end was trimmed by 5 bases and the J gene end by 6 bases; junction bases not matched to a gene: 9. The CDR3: CASSRDMDRGKTQYF. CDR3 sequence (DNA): TGTGCCAGCAGTAGAGACATGGACAGGGGGAAGACCCAGTACTTC.

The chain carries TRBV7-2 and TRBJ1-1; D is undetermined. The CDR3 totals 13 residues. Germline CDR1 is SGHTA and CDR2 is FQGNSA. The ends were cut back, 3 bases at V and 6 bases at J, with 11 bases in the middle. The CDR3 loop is CASSFSVVAEAFF. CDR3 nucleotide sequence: TGTGCCAGCAGCTTTTCGGTGGTGGCTGAAGCTTTCTTT.

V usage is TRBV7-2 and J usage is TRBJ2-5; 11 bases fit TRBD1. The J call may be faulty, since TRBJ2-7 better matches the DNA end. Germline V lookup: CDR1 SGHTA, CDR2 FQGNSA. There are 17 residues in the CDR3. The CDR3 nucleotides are TGTGCCAGCAGGTGGCCGGGACAGGGGGGCTCCTCCTACGAGCAGTACTTC. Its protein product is CASRWPGQGGSSYEQYF.

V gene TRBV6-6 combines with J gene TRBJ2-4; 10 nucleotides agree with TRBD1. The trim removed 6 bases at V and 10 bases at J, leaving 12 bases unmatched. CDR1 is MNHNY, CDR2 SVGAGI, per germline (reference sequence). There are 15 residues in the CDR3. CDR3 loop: CASSRPGTGDRIQYF. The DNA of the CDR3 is TGTGCCAGCAGCCGTCCCGGGACAGGGGATCGGATTCAGTACTTC.

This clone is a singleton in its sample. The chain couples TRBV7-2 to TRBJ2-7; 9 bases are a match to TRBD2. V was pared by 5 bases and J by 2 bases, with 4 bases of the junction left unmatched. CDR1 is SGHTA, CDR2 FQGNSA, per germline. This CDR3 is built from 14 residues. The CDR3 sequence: CASSQRGAAYEQYF. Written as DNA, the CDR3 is TGTGCCAGCAGCCAGCGGGGGGCAGCCTACGAGCAGTACTTC.

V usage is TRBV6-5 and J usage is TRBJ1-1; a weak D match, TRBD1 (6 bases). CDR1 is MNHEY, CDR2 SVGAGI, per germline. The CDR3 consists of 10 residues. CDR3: CAAGETEAFF. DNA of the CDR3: TGTGCGGCAGGGGAGACTGAAGCTTTCTTT.

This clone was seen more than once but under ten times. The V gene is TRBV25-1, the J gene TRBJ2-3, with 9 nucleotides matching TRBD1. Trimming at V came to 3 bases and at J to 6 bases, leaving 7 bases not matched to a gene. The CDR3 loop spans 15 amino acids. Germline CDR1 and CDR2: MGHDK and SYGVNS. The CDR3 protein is CASSDTQGAGDTQYF. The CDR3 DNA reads TGTGCCAGCAGTGATACACAGGGGGCCGGGGATACGCAGTATTTT.

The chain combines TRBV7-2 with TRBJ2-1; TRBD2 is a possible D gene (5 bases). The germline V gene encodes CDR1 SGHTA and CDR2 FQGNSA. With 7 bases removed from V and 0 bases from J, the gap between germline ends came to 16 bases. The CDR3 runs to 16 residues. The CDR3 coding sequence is TGTGCCAGCACCCAATCCGGGGTGAGCTCCTACAATGAGCAGTTCTTC. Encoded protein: CASTQSGVSSYNEQFF. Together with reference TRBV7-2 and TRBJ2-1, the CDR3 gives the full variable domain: GAGVSQSPSNKVTEKGKDVELRCDPISGHTALYWYRQSLGQGLEFLIYFQGNSAPDKSGLPSDRFSAERTGGSVSTLTIQRTQQEDSAVYLCASTQSGVSSYNEQFFGPGTRLTVL.

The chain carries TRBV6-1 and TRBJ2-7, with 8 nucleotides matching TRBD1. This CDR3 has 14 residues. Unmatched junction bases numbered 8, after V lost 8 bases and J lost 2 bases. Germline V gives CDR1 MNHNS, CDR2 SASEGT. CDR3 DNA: TGTGCCAGCTACTCCGGGACAGGTCCCTACGAGCAGTACTTC. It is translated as CASYSGTGPYEQYF.

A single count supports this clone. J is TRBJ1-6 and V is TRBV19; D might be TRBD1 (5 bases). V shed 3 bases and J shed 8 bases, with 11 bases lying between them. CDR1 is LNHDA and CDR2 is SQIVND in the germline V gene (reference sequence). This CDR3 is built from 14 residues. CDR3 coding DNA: TGTGCCAGTAGTATCGGGGGTTACCATTCACCCCTCCACTTT. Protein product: CASSIGGYHSPLHF. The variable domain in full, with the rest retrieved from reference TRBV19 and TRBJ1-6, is DGGITQSPKYLFRKEGQNVTLSCEQNLNHDAMYWYRQDPGQGLRLIYYSQIVNDFQKGDIAEGYSVSREKKESFPLTVTSAQKNPTAFYLCASSIGGYHSPLHFGNGTRLTVT.

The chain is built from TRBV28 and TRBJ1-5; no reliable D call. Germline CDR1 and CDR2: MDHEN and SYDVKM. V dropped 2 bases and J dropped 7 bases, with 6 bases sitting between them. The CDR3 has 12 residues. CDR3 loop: CASSLRGQPQHF. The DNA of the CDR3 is TGTGCCAGCAGTTTAAGAGGGCAGCCCCAGCATTTT.

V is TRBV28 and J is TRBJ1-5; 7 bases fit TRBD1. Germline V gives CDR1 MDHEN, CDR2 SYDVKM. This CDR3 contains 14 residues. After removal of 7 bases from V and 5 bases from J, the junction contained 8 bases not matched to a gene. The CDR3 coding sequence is TGTGCCAGCACTAGGGGGCGCGTGGATCAGCCCCAGCATTTT. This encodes CASTRGRVDQPQHF.

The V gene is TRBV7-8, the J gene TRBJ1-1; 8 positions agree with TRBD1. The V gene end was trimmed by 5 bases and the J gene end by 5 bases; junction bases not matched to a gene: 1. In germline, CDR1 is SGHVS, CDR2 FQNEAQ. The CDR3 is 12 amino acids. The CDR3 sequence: CASSRQGTEAFF. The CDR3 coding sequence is TGTGCCAGCAGCCGACAGGGGACTGAAGCTTTCTTT.

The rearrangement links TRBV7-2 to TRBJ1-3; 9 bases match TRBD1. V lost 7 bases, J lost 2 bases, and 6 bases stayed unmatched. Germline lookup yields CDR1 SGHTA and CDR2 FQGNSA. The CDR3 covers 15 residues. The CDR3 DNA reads TGTGCCAGCACCCGGGACAGGGCGGCTGGAAACACCATATATTTT. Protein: CASTRDRAAGNTIYF.

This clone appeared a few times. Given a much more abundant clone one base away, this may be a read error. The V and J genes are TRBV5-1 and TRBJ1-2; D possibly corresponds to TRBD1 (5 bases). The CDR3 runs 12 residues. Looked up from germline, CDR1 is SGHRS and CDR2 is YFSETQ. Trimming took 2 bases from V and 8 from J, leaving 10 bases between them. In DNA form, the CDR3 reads TGCGCCAGCAGCTTTCCAGGGTTCGGCTACACCTTC. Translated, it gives CASSFPGFGYTF.

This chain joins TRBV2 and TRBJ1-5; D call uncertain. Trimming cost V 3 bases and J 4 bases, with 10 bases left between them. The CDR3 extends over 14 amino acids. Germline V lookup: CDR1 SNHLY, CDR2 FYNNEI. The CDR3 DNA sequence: TGTGCCAGCAGTGACCCGGGTAGAAATCAGCCCCAGCATTTT. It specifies CASSDPGRNQPQHF.

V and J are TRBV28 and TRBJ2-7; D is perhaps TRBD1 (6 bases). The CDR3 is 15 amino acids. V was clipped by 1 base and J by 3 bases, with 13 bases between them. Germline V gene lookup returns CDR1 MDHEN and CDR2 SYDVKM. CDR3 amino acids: CASSLSSWDNYEQYF. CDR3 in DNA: TGTGCCAGCAGTTTATCGAGCTGGGACAACTACGAGCAGTACTTC.

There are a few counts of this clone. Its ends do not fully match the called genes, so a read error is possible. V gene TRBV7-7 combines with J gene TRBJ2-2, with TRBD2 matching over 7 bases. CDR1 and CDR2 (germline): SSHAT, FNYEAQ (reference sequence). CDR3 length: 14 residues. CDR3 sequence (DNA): TGTGCTAGCAGCTTACGGGAGGCGACCGGGGAGCTGTTTTTT. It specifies CASSLREATGELFF.

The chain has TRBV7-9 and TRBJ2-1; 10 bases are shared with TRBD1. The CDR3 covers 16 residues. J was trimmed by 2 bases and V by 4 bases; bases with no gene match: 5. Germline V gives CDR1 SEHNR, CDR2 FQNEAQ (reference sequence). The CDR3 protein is CASSSSGTGAYNEQFF. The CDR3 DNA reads TGTGCCAGCAGCTCGTCCGGGACAGGGGCCTACAATGAGCAGTTCTTC.

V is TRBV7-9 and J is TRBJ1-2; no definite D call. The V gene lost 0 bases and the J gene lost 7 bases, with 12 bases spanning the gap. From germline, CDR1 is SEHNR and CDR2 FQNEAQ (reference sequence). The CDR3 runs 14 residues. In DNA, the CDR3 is TGTGCCAGCAGCTTAGCGGGCCGAAGGTTTGGCTACACCTTC. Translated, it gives CASSLAGRRFGYTF.

The CDR3 region has the DNA TGCGCCAGCAGCTTACAGGGCAGCTCCTACGAGCAGTACTTC. Its protein is CASSLQGSSYEQYF. V gene TRBV5-1 combines with J gene TRBJ2-5; TRBD1 might be the D (6 bases). The last part of the DNA fits TRBJ2-7 better; the J call may be wrong. This CDR3 has 14 residues. CDR1 is SGHRS, CDR2 YFSETQ, per germline.

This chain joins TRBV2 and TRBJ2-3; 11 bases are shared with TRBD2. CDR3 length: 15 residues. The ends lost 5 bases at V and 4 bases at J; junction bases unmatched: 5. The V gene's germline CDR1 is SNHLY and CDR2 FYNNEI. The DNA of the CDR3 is TGTGCCAGCAGTCCCTTTAGCGGGAGGGCAGATACGCAGTATTTT. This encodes CASSPFSGRADTQYF.

CDR3 nucleotides: TGTGCCAGCAGTTTAATCAGGGGCGAAGGCTACACCTTC. Its translation: CASSLIRGEGYTF. The V gene is TRBV27, the J gene TRBJ1-2; D is perhaps TRBD1 (6 bases). The V end was cut by 2 bases, the J end by 8 bases, with 12 bases between. The length of the CDR3 is 13 residues. From germline, CDR1 is MNHEY and CDR2 SMNVEV (reference sequence).

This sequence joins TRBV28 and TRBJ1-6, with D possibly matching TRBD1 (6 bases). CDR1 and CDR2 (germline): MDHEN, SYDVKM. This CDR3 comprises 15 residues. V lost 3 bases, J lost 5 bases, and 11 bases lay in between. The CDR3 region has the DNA TGTGCCAGCAGTTTCGGACAGCGGAATAATTCACCCCTCCACTTT. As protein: CASSFGQRNNSPLHF. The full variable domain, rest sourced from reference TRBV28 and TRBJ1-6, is DVKVTQSSRYLVKRTGEKVFLECVQDMDHENMFWYRQDPGLGLRLIYFSYDVKMKEKGDIPEGYSVSREKKERFSLILESASTNQTSMYLCASSFGQRNNSPLHFGNGTRLTVT.